Listed below are T cell receptor beta chains from one sample, sequenced in a study of T-cell memory formation after mild COVID-19. TCRdb fed the 5' RACE reads into MiXCR, producing one record per CDR3 protein. The data contain under 200,000 distinct CDR3 sequences, 11% of them seen just once; the ten biggest clones take up approximately 4%. Sequenced input: PBMCs or a T cell subset sorted from them (not recorded which). These receptors all come from a man younger than 30 who had mild COVID-19 (a few samples of this study predate the infection). Cell type and time point are not known. Both conserved end residues are part of each CDR3. D genes are given only for firm matches. Size is omitted from some rows. Given values are once, few, many or a class for expanded clones.

many	TRBD2	TRBV11-2	TRBJ2-5	TGTGCCAGCAGCTTAGGGGCGGGGGGACCAGAGACCCAGTACTTC	CASSLGAGGPETQYF
few	-	TRBV11-1	TRBJ1-1	TGTGCCAGTAATCGTGACAGGACGGACACTGAAGCTTTCTTT	CASNRDRTDTEAFF
few	-	TRBV13	TRBJ2-7	TGTGCCAGCAGCTTAGGTGGGGACCCCTACGAGCAGTACTTC	CASSLGGDPYEQYF
-	-	TRBV7-8	TRBJ2-7	TGTGCCAGCAGCTTTACCGGGACACCAGCCTACGAGCAGTACTTC	CASSFTGTPAYEQYF
many	-	TRBV5-1	TRBJ1-5	TGCGCCAGCAGACAGGATAGCAATCAGCCCCAGCATTTT	CASRQDSNQPQHF
few	-	TRBV7-2	TRBJ1-2	TGTGCCAGCAGCTTAGCTTCGGGGGGTGGCTACACCTTC	CASSLASGGGYTF
once	-	TRBV7-2	TRBJ1-1	TGTGCCAGCAGCTCAAGCCCGGGTTTGGAAGCTTTCTTT	CASSSSPGLEAFF
few	-	TRBV5-1	TRBJ1-1	TGCGCCAGCAGCTCACGTCCGGGACCCCAAGAAGCTTTCTTT	CASSSRPGPQEAFF
-	TRBD1	TRBV6-5	TRBJ2-7	TGTGCCAGCAGTTACGCCTCTGACAGGGGTACCTACGAGCAGTACTTC	CASSYASDRGTYEQYF
-	-	TRBV11-2	TRBJ1-1	TGTGCCAGCAGCTTAGGTGCGTATCCGAACACTGAAGCTTTCTTT	CASSLGAYPNTEAFF
many	-	TRBV7-3	TRBJ2-1	TGTGCCAGCAGCTTTAGTAGCTCCTACAATGAGCAGTTCTTC	CASSFSSSYNEQFF
-	TRBD1	TRBV9	TRBJ1-6	TGTGCCAGCAGCGTAGGGGACAGGGTTTCACCCCTCCACTTT	CASSVGDRVSPLHF
-	TRBD1	TRBV7-2	TRBJ1-2	TGTGCCAGCAGCTTAGTTGGAGGGGGCCTGCTCTATGGCTACACCTTC	CASSLVGGGLLYGYTF
-	-	TRBV18	TRBJ2-5	TGTGCCAGCTCACCAAAAGAGACCCAGTACTTC	CASSPKETQYF
-	TRBD1	TRBV18	TRBJ2-1	TGTGCCAGCTCCCCCCGGGACAGGGTAGCTGAGCAGTTCTTC	CASSPRDRVAEQFF
few	-	TRBV12-3/TRBV12-4	TRBJ2-6	TGTGCCAGCAGTTTCGTGTCTGGGGCCAACGTCCTGACTTTC	CASSFVSGANVLTF
-	TRBD2	TRBV29-1	TRBJ2-3	TGCAGCGTTGATGCGGGGGGGACAGATACGCAGTATTTT	CSVDAGGTDTQYF
-	-	TRBV12-3/TRBV12-4	TRBJ2-6	TGTGCCAGCACCCTACACGGGGTCTCTGGGGCCAACGTCCTGACTTTC	CASTLHGVSGANVLTF
-	-	TRBV12-3/TRBV12-4	TRBJ1-5	TGTGCCAGCAGTTTGAAGTACACGCTCCTTCATCAGCCCCAGCATTTT	CASSLKYTLLHQPQHF
-	TRBD1	TRBV20-1	TRBJ2-5	TGCAGTGCTCCTCCAGGGGGCGCTTGGGAGACCCAGTACTTC	CSAPPGGAWETQYF
few	TRBD1	TRBV4-3	TRBJ1-2	TGCGCCAGCAGCGGAGGACAGGGGACAGCTAACTATGGCTACACCTTC	CASSGGQGTANYGYTF
few	TRBD2	TRBV20-1	TRBJ2-1	TGCAGTGCTAGGGAGGTAGCGGGGGGGCGGCATGAGCAGCTCTTC	CSAREVAGGRHEQLF
-	-	TRBV10-3	TRBJ2-2	TGTGCCATCACTAAGACCGGGGAGCTGTTTTTT	CAITKTGELFF
-	TRBD2	TRBV7-2	TRBJ2-5	TGTGCCAGCAGCCGAATGGGACTAGCAGAGACCCAGTACTTC	CASSRMGLAETQYF
many	-	TRBV15	TRBJ2-7	TGTGCCACCAGCAGAGTAATGGCAGGGCGAACTGGCGAGCAGTACTTC	CATSRVMAGRTGEQYF
-	-	TRBV12-3/TRBV12-4	TRBJ1-5	TGTGCCAGCAGTTTTTGGGATAGCAATCAGCCCCAGCATTTT	CASSFWDSNQPQHF
-	TRBD1	TRBV7-9	TRBJ1-4	TGTGCCAGCAGCTTAAGGGGGCGCATACCTGAAAAACTGTTTTTT	CASSLRGRIPEKLFF
few	TRBD1	TRBV7-2	TRBJ2-5	TGTGCCAGCAGCTTAGAGGGGGCGACAGAGACCCAGTACTTC	CASSLEGATETQYF
few	-	TRBV6-5	TRBJ1-1	TGTGCCAGCAGTTACTCGACGGGGGTGGGCACTGAAGCTTTCTTT	CASSYSTGVGTEAFF
few	-	TRBV5-1	TRBJ2-5	TGCGCCAGCAGCCTTGCCGGGCCGGGACATGGAGAGACCCAGTACTTC	CASSLAGPGHGETQYF
few	-	TRBV6-2/TRBV6-3	TRBJ2-3	TGTGCCAGCCAAATTTGGGGGACAGATACGCAGTATTTT	CASQIWGTDTQYF